The 25 T cell receptor beta chains given below trace back to one sample, sequenced in a study of cytotoxic CD8 clonotypes in ibrutinib-treated CLL (dated by TCRdb to about 2021). The receptor library was made with the immunoSEQ multiplex PCR assay. Here the immuneACCESS table is served through TCRdb, limited to in-frame sequences with V and J called. Missing clones are a known gap in these copies; in checked studies unresolved V genes cover under half, and the rest lacks a known reason. This sample lists about 300,000 clones; 67% were detected once. The ten largest account for about 5.9% of the sample. The source material was PBMCs, sampled after 36 months of ibrutinib treatment. The receptors originated from a human donor with chronic lymphocytic leukemia.

The chain recombines TRBV4-2 with TRBJ1-4; TRBD1 matches at 9 bases. This CDR3 comprises 14 residues. The germline V gene has CDR1 LGHNA and CDR2 YNFKEQ. With V trimmed by 4 bases and J by 6 bases, 3 bases remained unmatched. The CDR3 region has the DNA TGTGCCAGCAGCCGCGGACAGGGGTATGAAAAACTGTTTTTT. This translates into CASSRGQGYEKLFF.

V and J are TRBV29-1 and TRBJ2-7; D gene unclear. The CDR3 extends over 13 amino acids. V lost 2 bases and J 3 bases, leaving 11 bases between the germline ends. The V gene's germline CDR1 is SQVTM and CDR2 ANQGSEA. Here the CDR3 reads CSVESRNGYEQYF. The DNA for the CDR3 is TGCAGCGTTGAATCGAGGAACGGCTACGAGCAGTACTTC.

The chain combines TRBV4-2 with TRBJ1-2; D not resolved. The V end was cut by 5 bases, the J end by 7 bases, with 17 bases between. The CDR3 length is 14 residues. Looked up from germline, CDR1 is LGHNA and CDR2 is YNFKEQ. The CDR3 protein is CASSSGTLLGGYTF. The CDR3 DNA reads TGTGCCAGCAGCTCGGGAACCCTGTTAGGTGGCTACACCTTC.

V is TRBV18 and J is TRBJ2-3; D ambiguous. The CDR3 extends over 14 amino acids. The V and J ends lost 2 bases and 0 bases respectively, with 6 bases between them. Germline V gene lookup returns CDR1 KGHSH and CDR2 LQKENI. The CDR3 bases are TGTGCCAGCTCACCAGCCGCTAGCACAGATACGCAGTATTTT. Protein sequence: CASSPAASTDTQYF.

A single count supports this clone. The chain is built from TRBV2 and TRBJ1-4; D not certain. CDR1 and CDR2 from the germline V gene are SNHLY and FYNNEI. The CDR3 is 15 amino acids. Deletions cut 1 base from V and 4 bases from J, with 10 bases between. The CDR3 is CASSEEGYLNEKLFF. Here the CDR3 DNA reads TGTGCCAGCAGTGAAGAAGGGTATCTTAATGAAAAACTGTTTTTT.

V gene TRBV4-1 combines with J gene TRBJ1-2; 8 bases are shared with TRBD1. Trimming removed 2 bases from V and 8 bases from J; junction bases left unmatched: 13. Germline CDR1 MGHRA, CDR2 YSYEKL. This CDR3 has 16 amino acids. For the CDR3, the DNA is TGCGCCAGCAGCCAACCCCGGACAGGGAACGGTGGCGGCTACACCTTC. Residues: CASSQPRTGNGGGYTF.

CDR3 residues: CASSQGSRVLTEAFF. CDR3 DNA: TGCGCCAGCAGCCAAGGGTCCAGGGTTCTCACTGAAGCTTTCTTT. V usage is TRBV4-3 and J usage is TRBJ1-1, with a weak D call TRBD1 (5 bases). The V gene's germline CDR1 is LGHNA and CDR2 YSLEER. The CDR3 has 15 amino acids. The V gene lost 1 base and the J gene lost 4 bases, with 13 bases spanning the gap.

The V and J genes are TRBV11-2 and TRBJ1-5; D ambiguous. Deletions cut 4 bases from V and 5 bases from J, with 12 bases between. This CDR3 is 14 amino acids long. Looked up from germline, CDR1 is SGHAT and CDR2 is FQNNGV. The CDR3: CASSSSLWDQPQHF. The CDR3 nucleotides read TGTGCCAGCAGCTCCAGCCTGTGGGATCAGCCCCAGCATTTT.

The chain is built from TRBV7-3 and TRBJ1-2, with 7 positions matching TRBD1. CDR3 length: 14 residues. Germline values: CDR1 SGHTA, CDR2 FQGTGA. Trimming cost V 0 bases and J 7 bases; bases outside gene matches: 5. Here the CDR3 reads CASSLTGRGSGYTF. CDR3 nucleotides: TGTGCCAGCAGCTTAACGGGCAGGGGGTCTGGCTACACCTTC.

V is TRBV27 and J is TRBJ2-5, with 8 positions matching TRBD1. In germline, CDR1 is MNHEY, CDR2 SMNVEV (reference sequence). The CDR3 contains 11 residues. V lost 5 bases and J lost 13; bases outside the gene matches: 6. The CDR3 DNA reads as TGTGCCAGCAGTCAAGGGACAGGAACGTACTTC. Translation gives CASSQGTGTYF.

This clone was seen only a few times. J is TRBJ1-2 and V is TRBV7-8; 10 positions match TRBD1. J lost 4 bases, V lost 5 bases, and 7 bases had no gene match. The germline gives CDR1 SGHVS, CDR2 FQNEAQ. The CDR3 loop spans 15 amino acids. The CDR3 DNA follows: TGTGCCAGCAGCCCGACAGGGGGCGCCTCCTATGGCTACACCTTC. It codes for CASSPTGGASYGYTF.

The V and J genes are TRBV5-6 and TRBJ2-5, with D unclear. The V gene lost 0 bases and the J gene lost 0 bases, with 6 bases spanning the gap. Germline V gene sequence: CDR1 SGHDT, CDR2 YYEEEE. The CDR3 length is 14 residues. Here the CDR3 reads CASSLATDQETQYF. In DNA form, the CDR3 reads TGTGCCAGCAGCTTGGCGACGGACCAAGAGACCCAGTACTTC.

This clone was counted between two and nine times. V gene TRBV5-1 combines with J gene TRBJ2-3; D gene ambiguous. The germline V gene encodes CDR1 SGHRS and CDR2 YFSETQ. The CDR3 extends over 14 amino acids. V dropped 0 bases and J dropped 0 bases, with 5 bases sitting between them. CDR3 amino acids: CASSLDPSTDTQYF. The CDR3 coding sequence is TGCGCCAGCAGCTTGGATCCTAGCACAGATACGCAGTATTTT.

The chain recombines TRBV7-8 with TRBJ2-2; the match to TRBD2 covers 9 bases. This CDR3 is built from 16 residues. Germline loops: CDR1 SGHVS, CDR2 FQNEAQ. The J segment lost 7 bases and the V segment lost 5 bases, leaving 11 bases of the junction unmatched. In nucleotides, the CDR3 is TGTGCCAGCAGCCCAACGTACGCGGGAGGGTTCGGGGAGCTGTTTTTT. Protein: CASSPTYAGGFGELFF.

In nucleotides, the CDR3 is TGTGCCAGCAGCGCCAGACTAGCGGGAGCGTGGAATGAGCAGTTCTTC. Translated, it gives CASSARLAGAWNEQFF. This chain joins TRBV7-8 and TRBJ2-1; 12 bases fit TRBD2. Trimming took 5 bases from V and 7 from J; bases not matched to a gene: 9. Germline V gives CDR1 SGHVS, CDR2 FQNEAQ. The CDR3 covers 16 residues.

The rearrangement joins TRBV18 to TRBJ1-2, with D possibly being TRBD1 (6 bases). The V gene lost 1 base and the J gene lost 0 bases, with 9 bases spanning the gap. The CDR3 contains 15 residues. CDR1 and CDR2 from the germline V gene are KGHSH and LQKENI. The CDR3 here is CASSPRTAANYGYTF. CDR3 coding DNA: TGTGCCAGCTCACCACGGACAGCAGCTAACTATGGCTACACCTTC. Full variable domain (rest looked up from reference TRBV18 and TRBJ1-2): NAGVMQNPRHLVRRRGQEARLRCSPMKGHSHVYWYRQLPEEGLKFMVYLQKENIIDESGMPKERFSAEFPKEGPSILRIQQVVRGDSAAYFCASSPRTAANYGYTFGSGTRLTVV.

The rearrangement joins TRBV7-8 to TRBJ2-7, with TRBD1 matching over 9 bases. CDR1 and CDR2 from the germline V gene are SGHVS and FQNEAQ. The CDR3 sequence is 14 residues long. V lost 6 bases and J lost 3; bases outside the gene matches: 6. DNA for the CDR3: TGTGCCAGCAGTCCGGGACAGGGAATCTACGAGCAGTACTTC. It specifies CASSPGQGIYEQYF.

The V gene is TRBV11-1, the J gene TRBJ2-5; D gene uncertain. V shed 5 bases and J shed 1 base, with 14 bases lying between them. CDR1 SGHAT and CDR2 FQDESV come from the germline V gene (reference sequence). This CDR3 is 15 amino acids long. The CDR3 loop is CASSPPGRLQETQYF. In DNA, the CDR3 is TGTGCCAGCAGCCCCCCCGGCCGACTCCAAGAGACCCAGTACTTC.

The sample holds a few counts of this clone. The chain is built from TRBV9 and TRBJ2-2; D is unresolved. The CDR3 length is 14 residues. The V gene lost 4 bases and the J gene lost 1 base, with 8 bases spanning the gap. Germline values: CDR1 SGDLS, CDR2 YYNGEE. The CDR3 sequence: CASSLNLNTGELFF. The CDR3 DNA is TGTGCCAGCAGCCTGAACCTGAACACCGGGGAGCTGTTTTTT.

CDR3 bases: TGTGCCAGTAGTATATATACCCGTCGCGGGACAGGTTTCCAAGAGACCCAGTACTTC. Translating gives CASSIYTRRGTGFQETQYF. The rearrangement uses TRBV19 and TRBJ2-5; 8 nucleotides line up with TRBD1. The V gene's germline CDR1 is LNHDA and CDR2 SQIVND (reference sequence). The CDR3 is 19 residues long. V shed 2 bases, J shed 1 base, and the junction held 15 bases outside the gene matches. Drawing the rest from reference TRBV19 and TRBJ2-5, the complete variable domain is DGGITQSPKYLFRKEGQNVTLSCEQNLNHDAMYWYRQDPGQGLRLIYYSQIVNDFQKGDIAEGYSVSREKKESFPLTVTSAQKNPTAFYLCASSIYTRRGTGFQETQYFGPGTRLLVL.

This chain joins TRBV9 and TRBJ2-3; D gene uncertain. This CDR3 region has 14 residues. The germline gives CDR1 SGDLS, CDR2 YYNGEE. Trimming left V 2 bases short and J 2 bases short, with 9 bases between. CDR3 nucleotides: TGTGCCAGCAGCGTTGCCCGCTACACAGATACGCAGTATTTT. It yields the protein CASSVARYTDTQYF.

The gene calls are TRBV29-1 and TRBJ2-1, with D unresolved. This CDR3 is built from 14 residues. The V gene's germline CDR1 is SQVTM and CDR2 ANQGSEA. The V and J ends lost 1 base and 0 bases respectively, with 7 bases between them. The CDR3 reads CSVEGVDSYNEQFF. CDR3 nucleotide sequence: TGCAGCGTTGAAGGGGTAGACTCCTACAATGAGCAGTTCTTC.

V gene TRBV19 combines with J gene TRBJ2-3; the D gene is possibly TRBD1 (5 bases). Germline V CDR1 and CDR2: LNHDA, SQIVND (reference sequence). V lost 1 base to trimming and J lost 1 base, with 6 bases between them. This CDR3 contains 14 residues. The CDR3: CASSIARGTDTQYF. The CDR3 DNA reads TGTGCCAGTAGTATAGCCAGGGGCACAGATACGCAGTATTTT.

The V gene is TRBV29-1, the J gene TRBJ2-2, with 9 bases matching TRBD1. CDR3 length: 15 amino acids. Trimming removed 4 bases from V and 5 bases from J; junction bases left unmatched: 8. The germline gives CDR1 SQVTM, CDR2 ANQGSEA. CDR3 nucleotide sequence: TGCAGCGTTGCTCTCCTGACAGGGGGAACCGGGGAGCTGTTTTTT. Amino acid sequence: CSVALLTGGTGELFF.

The chain uses TRBV5-1 and TRBJ2-3; D possibly corresponds to TRBD1 (6 bases). CDR3 length: 16 amino acids. Per germline, CDR1 SGHRS and CDR2 YFSETQ. Deletions cut 1 base from V and 2 bases from J, with 14 bases between. The CDR3: CASSLRGRGNTDTQYF. In DNA form, the CDR3 reads TGCGCCAGCAGCTTGAGAGGCAGGGGTAACACAGATACGCAGTATTTT.